Below are 23 T cell receptor beta chains sequenced from a single sample in a study of vaccination effects on CD4 cells after COVID-19 (dated by TCRdb to 2021 to 2024). The protocol used for the library was the immunoSEQ multiplex PCR assay. In TCRdb, the immuneACCESS table is reduced to in-frame sequences with V and J assigned. These tables do not hold every clone; where another copy was compared, an unresolved V gene accounts for under half, and the others remain unexplained. The sample table records 55,000 to 90,000 clones; about 69% of these occur just once. Less than 6.5% of the sample is in the top ten clones. Their target antigens are unknown. The ViraFEST assay stimulated PBMC with viral peptide pools and then used TCR sequencing to identify antigen-specific CD4+ T cell clonotypes by expansion. After around 11 days of culture, CD4+ T cells were isolated with the EasySep CD4+ T cell isolation kit. PCR-confirmed SARS-CoV-2 infection had occurred in convalescent patients between March and December 2020, before the Alpha, Beta and Delta variants emerged in the United States.

Sequencing was performed on CD4+ T cells from PBMCs cultured with HIV peptides, taken before COVID-19 vaccination. The cell subset or site label, read with the paper, signifies: HIV-1 Nef peptide pool negative control/reference culture. Receptors were obtained from a human donor who had a prior SARS-CoV-2 infection.

This clone was seen a single time. The genes are TRBV2 and TRBJ1-4; D is unclear. Germline CDR1 reads SNHLY; CDR2 reads FYNNEI. The V and J ends lost 5 bases and 0 bases respectively, with 10 bases between them. The CDR3 is 15 residues long. The CDR3 sequence is CASSHPGSTNEKLFF. CDR3 bases: TGTGCCAGCAGTCACCCCGGATCAACTAATGAAAAACTGTTTTTT.

The gene calls are TRBV5-6 and TRBJ1-5; 12 bases are shared with TRBD1. This CDR3 is built from 15 residues. Germline CDR1 and CDR2: SGHDT and YYEEEE. V lost 0 bases, J lost 7 bases, and 2 bases stayed unmatched. The CDR3 nucleotides read TGTGCCAGCAGCTTGGGGGACAGGGGGCCCCAGCCCCAGCATTTT. It is translated as CASSLGDRGPQPQHF.

V is TRBV9 and J is TRBJ1-4, with TRBD1 matching 10 bases. CDR3 length: 15 residues. V dropped 4 bases and J dropped 7; count of bases not matched to a gene: 7. The germline gives CDR1 SGDLS, CDR2 YYNGEE. CDR3 DNA: TGTGCCAGCAGCATTAGTGGACAGGGGGGTGAAAAACTGTTTTTT. Protein sequence: CASSISGQGGEKLFF.

The chain has TRBV5-1 and TRBJ2-1; tentative D call: TRBD2 (6 bases). Germline V CDR1 and CDR2: SGHRS, YFSETQ. The CDR3 has 16 amino acids. V lost 0 bases to trimming and J lost 3 bases, with 13 bases between them. In nucleotides, the CDR3 is TGCGCCAGCAGCTTGGTTCAGGCTAGCGACTACAATGAGCAGTTCTTC. It translates to CASSLVQASDYNEQFF.

The chain recombines TRBV4-1 with TRBJ2-5; 12 nucleotides agree with TRBD2. Germline V gives CDR1 MGHRA, CDR2 YSYEKL. The CDR3 runs to 18 residues. With V trimmed by 2 bases and J by 1 base, 8 bases remained unmatched. In DNA, the CDR3 is TGCGCCAGCAGCCAATTACTAGCGGGGGGTCCTTTCCAAGAGACCCAGTACTTC. Translating gives CASSQLLAGGPFQETQYF.

The V and J genes are TRBV2 and TRBJ2-1; 15 bases line up with TRBD2. The ends lost 6 bases at V and 7 bases at J; junction bases unmatched: 1. Germline loops: CDR1 SNHLY, CDR2 FYNNEI. This CDR3 is built from 14 residues. The CDR3 region is CASRGTSGGNEQFF. The CDR3, as DNA: TGTGCCAGCAGGGGGACTAGCGGGGGGAATGAGCAGTTCTTC.

The chain links TRBV5-1 to TRBJ1-1, with D possibly matching TRBD1 (6 bases). Looked up from germline, CDR1 is SGHRS and CDR2 is YFSETQ. CDR3 length: 13 residues. Trimming pared 4 bases from V and 7 bases from J, leaving 14 bases between. This CDR3 reads CASSPTAGDEAFF. The CDR3 DNA is TGCGCCAGCAGCCCTACCGCAGGGGATGAAGCTTTCTTT.

This clone was seen a handful of times. The chain employs TRBV9 and TRBJ2-7, with D possibly TRBD2 on 6 matching bases. This CDR3 has 15 amino acids. The V gene lost 0 bases and the J gene lost 0 bases, with 10 bases spanning the gap. Germline loops: CDR1 SGDLS, CDR2 YYNGEE. In DNA form, the CDR3 reads TGTGCCAGCAGCGTAGGCGGGACCAGCTCCTACGAGCAGTACTTC. Its protein is CASSVGGTSSYEQYF.

The chain is built from TRBV29-1 and TRBJ2-3; D gene uncertain. V dropped 6 bases and J dropped 3 bases, with 19 bases sitting between them. Germline V lookup: CDR1 SQVTM, CDR2 ANQGSEA. This CDR3 is built from 15 residues. The CDR3 DNA follows: TGCAGCGTAGCCGCTCCGGCCTTCGGGACAGATACGCAGTATTTT. Protein: CSVAAPAFGTDTQYF.

The V gene is TRBV5-1, the J gene TRBJ2-1, with D possibly TRBD2 on 6 matching bases. The CDR3 consists of 17 residues. The V end lost 4 bases, the J end lost 2 bases, and 19 bases lay between the germline ends. The germline V gene encodes CDR1 SGHRS and CDR2 YFSETQ. Here the CDR3 DNA reads TGCGCCAGCAGCCCGGACACCACTAGCTTAGCCTACAATGAGCAGTTCTTC. Amino acids: CASSPDTTSLAYNEQFF.

J is TRBJ1-3 and V is TRBV4-3; D remains unclear. The ends were cut back, 1 base at V and 4 bases at J, with 11 bases in the middle. Germline loops: CDR1 LGHNA, CDR2 YSLEER. The CDR3 runs 15 residues. CDR3 amino acids: CASSQAGLGGNTIYF. Written as DNA, the CDR3 is TGCGCCAGCAGCCAAGCAGGTCTAGGGGGAAACACCATATATTTT.

The chain is built from TRBV15 and TRBJ2-1, with D unclear. Germline V gene data show CDR1 as LNHNV and CDR2 as YYDKDF (reference sequence). This CDR3 is 15 amino acids long. V was trimmed by 1 base and J by 5 bases, leaving 12 bases between them. The CDR3 DNA reads TGTGCCACCAGCAGAGGGGTCCTGACCGACAATGAGCAGTTCTTC. Residues: CATSRGVLTDNEQFF. The full variable domain, rest sourced from reference TRBV15 and TRBJ2-1, is DAMVIQNPRYQVTQFGKPVTLSCSQTLNHNVMYWYQQKSSQAPKLLFHYYDKDFNNEADTPDNFQSRRPNTSFCFLDIRSPGLGDTAMYLCATSRGVLTDNEQFFGPGTRLTVL.

V is TRBV5-1 and J is TRBJ2-3; weak D call: TRBD1 (6 bases). V was clipped by 4 bases and J by 2 bases, with 14 bases between them. The CDR3 runs 15 residues. The germline V gene encodes CDR1 SGHRS and CDR2 YFSETQ. The CDR3 DNA sequence: TGCGCCAGCAGCCCCCAGGGGATCGACACAGATACGCAGTATTTT. It yields the protein CASSPQGIDTDTQYF.

The chain joins TRBV7-8 to TRBJ2-6; tentative D call: TRBD2 (6 bases). The CDR3 extends over 17 amino acids. V was shortened by 5 bases and J by 0 bases, with 14 bases between the two germline ends. Looked up from germline, CDR1 is SGHVS and CDR2 is FQNEAQ. The CDR3 sequence is CASSPRGSYSGANVLTF. The CDR3 nucleotides are TGTGCCAGCAGCCCACGGGGGTCATACTCTGGGGCCAACGTCCTGACTTTC.

The chain carries TRBV5-1 and TRBJ1-3; 7 nucleotides match TRBD1. From germline, CDR1 is SGHRS and CDR2 YFSETQ. Trimming took 2 bases from V and 3 from J; bases not matched to a gene: 5. CDR3 size: 15 residues. The CDR3 DNA sequence: TGCGCCAGCAGCTTAGGCCAGGGGGATGGAAACACCATATATTTT. It specifies CASSLGQGDGNTIYF. The entire variable domain, with the rest obtained from reference TRBV5-1 and TRBJ1-3, is as follows: KAGVTQTPRYLIKTRGQQVTLSCSPISGHRSVSWYQQTPGQGLQFLFEYFSETQRNKGNFPGRFSGRQFSNSRSEMNVSTLELGDSALYLCASSLGQGDGNTIYFGEGSWLTVV.

This chain links TRBV4-2 with TRBJ1-2; D unresolved. The CDR3 sequence is 13 residues long. Germline CDR1 is LGHNA and CDR2 is YNFKEQ. Trimming stripped 1 base from V and 4 bases from J, with 7 bases between. The DNA for the CDR3 is TGTGCCAGCAGCCAAGTGGATCTCTATGGCTACACCTTC. It yields the protein CASSQVDLYGYTF.

This sequence joins TRBV2 and TRBJ2-1; TRBD2 is a possible D gene (6 bases). This CDR3 spans 11 amino acids. Per the germline V gene, CDR1 is SNHLY and CDR2 is FYNNEI. V was pared by 3 bases and J by 11 bases, with 8 bases between. The CDR3 bases are TGTGCCAGCAGTGAGGAGGGACAGCAGTTCTTC. Its translation: CASSEEGQQFF. The full variable domain, completed using reference TRBV2 and TRBJ2-1, is EPEVTQTPSHQVTQMGQEVILRCVPISNHLYFYWYRQILGQKVEFLVSFYNNEISEKSEIFDDQFSVERPDGSNFTLKIRSTKLEDSAMYFCASSEEGQQFFGPGTRLTVL.

This chain uses TRBV5-4 with TRBJ2-7; possibly TRBD1 or TRBD2 for D (5 bases each). Germline V gene data show CDR1 as SGHNT and CDR2 as YYREEE (reference sequence). The V and J ends lost 4 bases and 5 bases respectively, with 19 bases between them. The CDR3 runs 15 residues. CDR3 coding DNA: TGTGCCAGCAGCACGGGGCCCGGGACGATCCACGAGCAGTACTTC. Its translation: CASSTGPGTIHEQYF.

The J gene is TRBJ2-3, the V gene TRBV11-2; possible D gene TRBD1, 5 bases. The CDR3 is made up of 13 amino acids. Deletions cut 1 base from V and 6 bases from J, with 8 bases between. CDR1 and CDR2 from the germline V gene are SGHAT and FQNNGV. DNA for the CDR3: TGTGCCAGCAGCTTAGCAGGGTGGGATACGCAGTATTTT. Amino acid sequence: CASSLAGWDTQYF.

V and J are TRBV11-2 and TRBJ2-7; 7 bases are a match to TRBD2. Looked up from germline, CDR1 is SGHAT and CDR2 is FQNNGV. The CDR3 loop spans 18 amino acids. V trimming: 5 bases; J trimming: 1 base; junction bases outside the gene matches: 17. CDR3 region: CASSPGGIWVVRSYEQYF. Written as DNA, the CDR3 is TGTGCCAGCAGCCCGGGGGGAATATGGGTAGTAAGGTCCTACGAGCAGTACTTC.

V is TRBV7-3 and J is TRBJ2-6; D not resolved. CDR3 length: 15 residues. V was pared by 4 bases and J by 4 bases, with 11 bases between. In germline, CDR1 is SGHTA, CDR2 FQGTGA. CDR3 coding DNA: TGTGCCAGCAGCTCCAAAGTATCGGGGGCCAACGTCCTGACTTTC. This encodes CASSSKVSGANVLTF.

V usage is TRBV30 and J usage is TRBJ1-2; TRBD1 might be the D (5 bases). Germline loops: CDR1 GTSNPN, CDR2 SVGIG (reference sequence). With 8 bases removed from V and 6 bases from J, the gap between germline ends came to 13 bases. CDR3 size: 11 residues. CDR3 region: CARESGDGYTF. In DNA form, the CDR3 reads TGTGCCCGGGAGTCGGGGGATGGCTACACCTTC. Full variable domain (outside the CDR3, taken from reference TRBV30 and TRBJ1-2): SQTIHQWPATLVQPVGSPLSLECTVEGTSNPNLYWYRQAAGRGLQLLFYSVGIGQISSEVPQNLSASRPQDRQFILSSKKLLLSDSGFYLCARESGDGYTFGSGTRLTVV.

In this sample, this clone turned up a few times. Other DNA sequences from this sample encode an identical CDR3 as well. V usage is TRBV6-5 and J usage is TRBJ2-7, with 11 nucleotides matching TRBD2. Trimming took 2 bases from V and 4 from J; bases not matched to a gene: 7. The length of the CDR3 is 16 residues. In germline, CDR1 is MNHEY, CDR2 SVGAGI. The CDR3 DNA reads as TGTGCCAGCAGTTACCAGGGGACTAGCGGACCTTACGAGCAGTACTTC. Amino acids: CASSYQGTSGPYEQYF.